The 30 T cell receptor beta chains below all came from one sample that was sequenced in a study of shared clonotypes between healthy human individuals. The protocol was immunoSEQ multiplex PCR, while the TCRdb copy is restricted to in-frame clones and leaves out a portion. The sample contains around 2,000,000 clones, around 95% of which appear only once. The sample comprised naive CD4+ T cells sorted from blood. Indicated subset: CD45RA+ positively selected. The receptors here all came from a man aged 18 to 30 in good health.

The chain links TRBV11-2 to TRBJ1-1, with unresolved D. This CDR3 spans 15 amino acids. Trimming shortened V by 5 bases and J by 4 bases, and 17 bases separated the two germline ends. The V gene's germline CDR1 is SGHAT and CDR2 FQNNGV. The CDR3 here is CASSQMAGPGTEAFF. The DNA for the CDR3 is TGTGCCAGCAGCCAGATGGCAGGTCCCGGCACTGAAGCTTTCTTT.

The chain combines TRBV6-1 with TRBJ2-1; D perhaps matches TRBD1 (5 bases). This CDR3 has 16 amino acids. Germline V gene sequence: CDR1 MNHNS, CDR2 SASEGT. V was pared by 6 bases and J by 0 bases, with 15 bases between. The CDR3: CASSERQLSSYNEQFF. The CDR3 region has the DNA TGTGCCAGCAGCGAACGACAGTTGAGCTCCTACAATGAGCAGTTCTTC.

The V gene is TRBV5-1, the J gene TRBJ2-5; no reliable D call. Trimming cost V 0 bases and J 5 bases, with 11 bases left between them. The CDR3 contains 14 residues. Germline V gives CDR1 SGHRS, CDR2 YFSETQ. The CDR3 reads CASSLDSRAETQYF. For the CDR3, the DNA is TGCGCCAGCAGCTTGGACAGTAGAGCGGAGACCCAGTACTTC.

This clone was detected many times. The genes are TRBV7-9 and TRBJ1-6, with D possibly matching TRBD1 (6 bases). CDR3 length: 15 residues. V was cut by 3 bases and J by 7 bases, with 13 bases left in between. Germline V gene sequence: CDR1 SEHNR, CDR2 FQNEAQ (reference sequence). The chain's CDR3 is CASSFEAGGNSPLHF. The CDR3 nucleotides read TGTGCCAGCAGCTTTGAAGCGGGGGGCAATTCACCCCTCCACTTT.

The rearrangement joins TRBV6-1 to TRBJ1-1, with 10 positions matching TRBD1. CDR3 length: 14 residues. Germline assignment: CDR1 MNHNS and CDR2 SASEGT. Losses at the gene ends were 8 bases for V and 5 bases for J; bases not matched to a gene: 8. CDR3 sequence: CASGQGGPGTEAFF. In nucleotides, the CDR3 is TGTGCCAGCGGACAGGGGGGCCCAGGAACTGAAGCTTTCTTT.

In the case of this clone: Other DNA sequences of this sample code for an identical CDR3. The chain combines TRBV18 with TRBJ1-1, with D hard to call. Germline values: CDR1 KGHSH, CDR2 LQKENI. V lost 6 bases and J lost 3, with 5 bases in between. The CDR3 is 11 residues long. CDR3: CASSPDTEAFF. CDR3 coding DNA: TGTGCCAGCTCCCCCGACACTGAAGCTTTCTTT.

This clone was picked up one time. The rearrangement joins TRBV11-2 to TRBJ2-1; D remains ambiguous. The CDR3 runs 13 residues. Germline loops: CDR1 SGHAT, CDR2 FQNNGV. Trimming cost V 0 bases and J 3 bases, with 3 bases left between them. The CDR3 loop reads CASSLDLYNEQFF. CDR3 nucleotide sequence: TGTGCCAGCAGCTTAGATCTCTACAATGAGCAGTTCTTC.

The chain links TRBV28 to TRBJ1-4; D gene unclear. This CDR3 has 13 amino acids. Trimming removed 4 bases at V and 13 bases at J, with 16 bases between. Germline assignment: CDR1 MDHEN and CDR2 SYDVKM. CDR3 coding DNA: TGTGCCAGCAGTTCAGCCTGGGGTATGGGACTGTTTTTT. It encodes CASSSAWGMGLFF.

The rearrangement links TRBV7-9 to TRBJ2-7; 7 nucleotides line up with TRBD2. The V gene's germline CDR1 is SEHNR and CDR2 FQNEAQ (reference sequence). The CDR3 runs to 15 residues. Unmatched junction bases numbered 11, after V lost 5 bases and J lost 4 bases. The CDR3 bases are TGTGCCAGCAGCCCCACCGGGATTAGCGGGTACGAGCAGTACTTC. Its translation is CASSPTGISGYEQYF.

The rearrangement joins TRBV10-2 to TRBJ2-5; a weak D match, TRBD1 (7 bases). Trimming removed 9 bases at V and 5 bases at J, with 22 bases between. Germline V gene sequence: CDR1 WSHSY, CDR2 SAAADI. The CDR3 spans 15 residues. The CDR3 reads CASFPGGQRAETQYF. The CDR3 nucleotides are TGCGCCAGTTTTCCAGGGGGGCAGCGAGCCGAGACCCAGTACTTC.

CDR3 nucleotide sequence: TGTGCCAGCAGCCTCCAAGGGGCTGGCACAGATACGCAGTATTTT. Translated, it gives CASSLQGAGTDTQYF. This chain uses TRBV7-2 with TRBJ2-3; D perhaps matches TRBD1 (5 bases). Deletions cut 5 bases from V and 1 base from J, with 13 bases between. The CDR3 covers 15 residues. CDR1 is SGHTA and CDR2 is FQGNSA in the germline V gene.

This chain uses TRBV4-2 with TRBJ1-3; no definite D call. This CDR3 has 12 amino acids. Germline V lookup: CDR1 LGHNA, CDR2 YNFKEQ. Trimming removed 2 bases from V and 6 bases from J, with 5 bases in between. The CDR3 here is CASSQPPNTIYF. The CDR3 DNA reads TGTGCCAGCAGCCAACCCCCAAACACCATATATTTT.

The chain joins TRBV4-1 to TRBJ1-1; D is uncertain. The CDR3 has 15 amino acids. Germline values: CDR1 MGHRA, CDR2 YSYEKL. The V end lost 6 bases, the J end lost 0 bases, and 14 bases lay between the germline ends. This chain's CDR3 is CASRTGRNLNTEAFF. The DNA for the CDR3 is TGCGCCAGCAGAACGGGCAGGAACCTGAACACTGAAGCTTTCTTT.

The rearrangement uses TRBV6-6 and TRBJ2-5; 7 nucleotides line up with TRBD2. The CDR3 spans 13 residues. From germline, CDR1 is MNHNY and CDR2 SVGAGI (reference sequence). V dropped 5 bases and J dropped 4; count of bases not matched to a gene: 4. The CDR3 DNA sequence: TGTGCCAGCAGTAGCGGGGCATCAGAGACCCAGTACTTC. Translated: CASSSGASETQYF.

The chain is built from TRBV18 and TRBJ2-5; D gene uncertain. Trimming removed 2 bases at V and 0 bases at J, with 10 bases between. Per germline, CDR1 KGHSH and CDR2 LQKENI. The CDR3 spans 15 residues. CDR3 in amino acids: CASSPTMANQETQYF. The CDR3 nucleotides read TGTGCCAGCTCACCAACTATGGCAAACCAAGAGACCCAGTACTTC.

Regarding this clone: This specimen includes other DNA sequences encoding the same CDR3. The V call is TRBV6-5, the J call TRBJ1-6; no reliable D call. Trimming shortened V by 1 base and J by 7 bases, and 8 bases separated the two germline ends. The CDR3 is 14 amino acids. Looked up from germline, CDR1 is MNHEY and CDR2 is SVGAGI. The CDR3 nucleotides read TGTGCCAGCAGTTACTGGGTGGGCAATTCACCCCTCCACTTT. Translated: CASSYWVGNSPLHF.

CDR3 nucleotide sequence: TGTGCCATCAGTGAGTCCCGGGGCGCTGAAGCTTTCTTT. Protein sequence: CAISESRGAEAFF. The gene calls are TRBV10-3 and TRBJ1-1; a weak D match, TRBD1 (5 bases). Germline V lookup: CDR1 ENHRY, CDR2 SYGVKD. CDR3 length: 13 amino acids. Trimming cost V 0 bases and J 6 bases, with 8 bases left between them.

The gene calls are TRBV18 and TRBJ2-3, with D possibly TRBD2 on 6 matching bases. This CDR3 has 12 residues. CDR1 is KGHSH, CDR2 LQKENI, per germline. Trimming pared 5 bases from V and 6 bases from J, leaving 9 bases between. In DNA form, the CDR3 reads TGTGCCAGCTCAGAAACTAGCGATACGCAGTATTTT. This translates into CASSETSDTQYF.

The V call is TRBV5-4, the J call TRBJ2-2; no firm D call. This CDR3 comprises 16 residues. V was cut by 0 bases and J by 1 base, with 10 bases left in between. Germline assignment: CDR1 SGHNT and CDR2 YYREEE (reference sequence). CDR3 nucleotides: TGTGCCAGCAGCTTGGGAGCCCGCGGGAACACCGGGGAGCTGTTTTTT. Translation gives CASSLGARGNTGELFF.

This clone was counted a few times. The chain recombines TRBV5-5 with TRBJ1-6; a possible D gene is TRBD1 (5 bases). The CDR3 is 17 residues long. Per the germline V gene, CDR1 is SGHKS and CDR2 is YYEKEE (reference sequence). V lost 0 bases and J 4 bases, leaving 14 bases between the germline ends. DNA for the CDR3: TGTGCCAGCAGCTTGGGAAGGCCAGACAGTTATAATTCACCCCTCCACTTT. Residues: CASSLGRPDSYNSPLHF.

This rearrangement joins TRBV5-4 to TRBJ2-7; 11 bases are a match to TRBD1. The ends lost 5 bases at V and 7 bases at J; junction bases unmatched: 11. Germline V gene sequence: CDR1 SGHNT, CDR2 YYREEE (reference sequence). CDR3 length: 15 amino acids. The CDR3: CASRRTGGSPGEQYF. In DNA, the CDR3 is TGTGCCAGCAGGCGGACAGGGGGCAGTCCGGGGGAGCAGTACTTC.

This clone appeared a single time. The chain recombines TRBV6-1 with TRBJ1-5; D uncertain. Trimming took 3 bases from V and 15 from J, leaving 15 bases between them. The CDR3 runs 12 residues. CDR1 MNHNS and CDR2 SASEGT come from the germline V gene. CDR3 DNA sequence: TGTGCCAGCAGTGACCGGGAGCCAAATAGGCATTTT. Residues: CASSDREPNRHF.

This clone was detected once. This chain connects TRBV5-1 to TRBJ2-2; TRBD1 matches 10 bases. Germline loops: CDR1 SGHRS, CDR2 YFSETQ. CDR3 size: 16 residues. Germline trimming cut 4 bases from V and 3 bases from J; bases unmatched to any gene: 6. CDR3 sequence (DNA): TGCGCCAGCAGCCCACGACAGGGGGCAGACACCGGGGAGCTGTTTTTT. Encoded protein: CASSPRQGADTGELFF.

The chain carries TRBV30 and TRBJ2-7; D tentatively reads TRBD1 or TRBD2 (5 bases each). V dropped 4 bases and J dropped 4 bases, with 14 bases sitting between them. Germline loops: CDR1 GTSNPN, CDR2 SVGIG (reference sequence). CDR3 size: 13 residues. CDR3 sequence reads: CAWNPGPTYEQYF. In DNA form, the CDR3 reads TGTGCCTGGAATCCGGGACCGACATACGAGCAGTACTTC.

The rearrangement uses TRBV11-2 and TRBJ2-7; maybe TRBD2 (7 bases). Per germline, CDR1 SGHAT and CDR2 FQNNGV. The V end lost 5 bases, the J end lost 0 bases, and 17 bases lay between the germline ends. The length of the CDR3 is 16 residues. CDR3 coding DNA: TGTGCCAGCAGCCAATCTCAAGGGGGGGGCTCCTACGAGCAGTACTTC. It specifies CASSQSQGGGSYEQYF.

This sequence joins TRBV7-2 and TRBJ2-7; D is perhaps TRBD1 (6 bases). Germline V CDR1 and CDR2: SGHTA, FQGNSA. With 4 bases removed from V and 3 bases from J, the gap between germline ends came to 16 bases. CDR3 length equals 15 residues. The CDR3 bases are TGTGCCAGCAGCTCGAACGGACAGCCAAACTACGAGCAGTACTTC. Its protein is CASSSNGQPNYEQYF.

The chain joins TRBV11-2 to TRBJ2-1; D might be TRBD2 (6 bases). V dropped 0 bases and J dropped 7 bases, with 7 bases sitting between them. The CDR3 totals 13 residues. Germline values: CDR1 SGHAT, CDR2 FQNNGV. CDR3 DNA sequence: TGTGCCAGCAGCTTAGAGACTAGTAATGAGCAGTTCTTC. Amino acids: CASSLETSNEQFF.

Notes on this clone: Distinct nucleotide sequences in the sample also encode this CDR3. This chain joins TRBV5-4 and TRBJ1-1; D is possibly TRBD1 (6 bases). V lost 3 bases and J 2 bases, leaving 11 bases between the germline ends. In germline, CDR1 is SGHNT, CDR2 YYREEE (reference sequence). The CDR3 contains 14 residues. The CDR3 DNA sequence: TGTGCCAGCAGCTCGGGGACACTTAACACTGAAGCTTTCTTT. This encodes CASSSGTLNTEAFF.

V is TRBV5-4 and J is TRBJ1-1; a weak D match, TRBD1 (5 bases). Trimming removed 5 bases at V and 3 bases at J, with 23 bases between. The CDR3 has 17 residues. CDR1 SGHNT and CDR2 YYREEE come from the germline V gene (reference sequence). CDR3: CASRPRPFFGDDTEAFF. CDR3 bases: TGTGCCAGCAGACCAAGGCCCTTTTTTGGGGACGACACTGAAGCTTTCTTT.

The chain couples TRBV6-1 to TRBJ2-7; D is unresolved. V shed 3 bases and J shed 1 base, with 13 bases lying between them. CDR1 MNHNS and CDR2 SASEGT come from the germline V gene. This CDR3 has 15 residues. The CDR3 DNA follows: TGTGCCAGCAGTGATTACAGACCTCCTTCCTACGAGCAGTACTTC. Translated, it gives CASSDYRPPSYEQYF.